This TCR beta chain is from a study of T-cell reconstitution after alpha-beta-depleted transplantation in children. Germline CDR1 is SGHRS and CDR2 is YFSETQ. The length of the CDR3 is 16 residues. Trimming removed 0 bases at V and 1 base at J, with 12 bases between. This clonotype showed up many times. Unique molecular identifiers were incorporated into the prepared TCRbeta library. TCRdb fed the PCR reads into MiXCR, producing one record per CDR3 protein. The sample consists of some 200,000 distinct CDR3 sequences, 9.7% of them appearing once. The chain uses TRBV5-1 and TRBJ2-3; D may match TRBD1 or TRBD2 (5 bases each). This sequence was found in a human donor who donated a stem cell graft to a child with SCID. The source material was PBMCs from the stem cell graft donor, sampled from the stem cell graft. CDR3: CASSLDGARGTDTQYF. As DNA, the CDR3 is TGCGCCAGCAGCTTGGACGGGGCCCGGGGCACAGATACGCAGTATTTT.